What follows is one TCR beta chain and its context. The antigen is undetermined. Template switching, a step in the protocol, added a universal primer site, and cDNA carried unique molecular identifiers. TCRdb re-derived calls from the 5' RACE reads in MiXCR, one entry per CDR3 protein. This table has some 250,000 distinct CDR3 sequences, roughly 13% appearing once. This entry is derived from a study of identical twins. Germline V lookup: CDR1 SGHRS, CDR2 YFSETQ. CDR3 length: 19 amino acids. The ends were cut back, 5 bases at V and 2 bases at J, with 29 bases in the middle. Study observations and caveats: The authors drew conclusions from cross-sectional statistical analysis rather than following the same donors.

These data were also reused for a study on yellow fever vaccine responses in identical twins. That report notes: The T cell response to vaccination in identical twins was reportedly partly convergent and partly personalized.

Sequenced material: memory (CD45RO+) T cells sorted from blood. The receptor was derived from a woman aged 18 to 35 in good health. The V and J genes are TRBV5-1 and TRBJ2-7, with a tentative D call TRBD2 (5 bases). The CDR3 DNA reads as TGCGCCAGCAGTCTCCGTCAAGTGGCACAATCGGGGATAGCCTACGAGCAGTACTTC. Protein sequence: CASSLRQVAQSGIAYEQYF. The variable domain in full, completed from reference TRBV5-1 and TRBJ2-7, reads KAGVTQTPRYLIKTRGQQVTLSCSPISGHRSVSWYQQTPGQGLQFLFEYFSETQRNKGNFPGRFSGRQFSNSRSEMNVSTLELGDSALYLCASSLRQVAQSGIAYEQYFGPGTRLTVT.